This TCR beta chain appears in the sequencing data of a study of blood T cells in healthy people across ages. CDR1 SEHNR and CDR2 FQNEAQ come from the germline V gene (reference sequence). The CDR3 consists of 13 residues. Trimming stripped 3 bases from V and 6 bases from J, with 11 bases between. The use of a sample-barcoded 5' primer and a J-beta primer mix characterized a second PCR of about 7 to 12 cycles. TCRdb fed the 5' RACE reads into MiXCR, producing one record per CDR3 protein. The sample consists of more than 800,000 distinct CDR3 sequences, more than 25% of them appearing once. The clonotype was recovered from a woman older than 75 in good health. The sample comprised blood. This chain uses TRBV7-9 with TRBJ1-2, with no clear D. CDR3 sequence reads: CASSFSSQNGYTF. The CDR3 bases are TGTGCCAGCAGCTTTTCGAGCCAAAATGGCTACACCTTC.